Ten or more counts support the clone carrying this T cell receptor (beta chain). This sample stems from a study of T cells in Graves' hyperthyroidism and ophthalmopathy. Trimming stripped 4 bases from V and 1 base from J, with 17 bases between. The V gene's germline CDR1 is KGHDR and CDR2 SFDVKD. The CDR3 consists of 17 residues. Using RNA transcripts as the source, TCR beta CDR3 regions were amplified. HTBI primers were employed in a first-round RT-PCR of the TCR CDR3. TCRdb recomputed calls from the multiplex PCR reads with MiXCR, one row per CDR3 protein. The table has about 350,000 distinct CDR3 sequences, about a sixth seen once.

This chain connects TRBV24-1 to TRBJ2-3; D might be TRBD2 (6 bases). Sequenced input: blood. The sequence was obtained from a woman younger than 45 with Graves' hyperthyroidism that later progressed to Graves' ophthalmopathy. In DNA form, the CDR3 reads TGTGCCACCAGTGACTTCGCCGGGACTGGCGGCACAGATACGCAGTATTTT. Its translation: CATSDFAGTGGTDTQYF.